This T cell receptor (beta chain) was documented in a study of blood T cell repertoires in COVID-19. In Cohort 3, a recovered donor had either two negative PCRs, clearance, or symptom resolution. The method was immunoSEQ multiplex PCR; TCRdb's version includes in-frame clones alone and lacks a portion of them. The sample has 390,000 or so clones, around 83% seen once. This CDR3 spans 13 amino acids. Germline CDR1 reads MNHEY; CDR2 reads SVGAGI. Trimming took 6 bases from V and 1 from J, leaving 9 bases between them. The clonotype comes from a woman between 50 and 59 years old who had recovered from COVID-19. The sequenced sample was PBMCs or T cells enriched from blood (not recorded which). The rearrangement uses TRBV6-5 and TRBJ1-1, with D tentatively TRBD1 (6 bases). CDR3 residues: CASSDRRNTEAFF. The CDR3 coding sequence is TGTGCCAGCAGCGACAGGAGGAACACTGAAGCTTTCTTT.